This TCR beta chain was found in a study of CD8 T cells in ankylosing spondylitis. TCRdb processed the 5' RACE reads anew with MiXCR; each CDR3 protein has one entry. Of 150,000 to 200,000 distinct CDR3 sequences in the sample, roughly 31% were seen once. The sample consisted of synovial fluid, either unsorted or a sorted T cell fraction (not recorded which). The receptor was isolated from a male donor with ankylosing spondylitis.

CDR3 coding DNA: TGTGCCAGCAGCCGACCCCCCACAGATACGCAGTATTTT. This translates into CASSRPPTDTQYF. This chain uses TRBV7-9 with TRBJ2-3; no reliable D call. The V end was cut by 5 bases, the J end by 2 bases, with 8 bases between. Germline CDR1 SEHNR, CDR2 FQNEAQ (reference sequence). The CDR3 is 13 amino acids.